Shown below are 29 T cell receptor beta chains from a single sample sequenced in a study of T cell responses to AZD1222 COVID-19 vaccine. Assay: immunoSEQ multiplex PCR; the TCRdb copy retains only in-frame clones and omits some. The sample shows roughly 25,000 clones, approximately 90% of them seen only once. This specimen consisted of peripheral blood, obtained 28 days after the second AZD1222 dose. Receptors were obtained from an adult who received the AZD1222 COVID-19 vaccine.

In nucleotides, the CDR3 is TGCGCCAGCAGCCCCGGGGGGACTAGTAGCGGCGAGCAGTACTTC. As protein: CASSPGGTSSGEQYF. V usage is TRBV5-1 and J usage is TRBJ2-7; 8 nucleotides agree with TRBD2. This CDR3 is built from 15 residues. With 4 bases clipped from V and 6 bases from J, the junction kept 12 bases outside the gene matches. Germline V gives CDR1 SGHRS, CDR2 YFSETQ.

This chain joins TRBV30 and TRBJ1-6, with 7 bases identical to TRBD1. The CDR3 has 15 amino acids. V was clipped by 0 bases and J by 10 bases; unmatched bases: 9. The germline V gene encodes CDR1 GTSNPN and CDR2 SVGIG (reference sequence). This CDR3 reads CAWSVAGGAGSPLHF. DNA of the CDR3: TGTGCCTGGAGTGTGGCAGGGGGTGCCGGGTCACCCCTCCACTTT.

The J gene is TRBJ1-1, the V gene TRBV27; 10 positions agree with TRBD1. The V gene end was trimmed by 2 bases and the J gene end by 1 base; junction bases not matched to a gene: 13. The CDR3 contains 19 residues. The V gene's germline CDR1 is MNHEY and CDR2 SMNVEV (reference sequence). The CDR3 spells CASSLVGSGTGATNTEAFF. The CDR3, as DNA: TGTGCCAGCAGTTTAGTAGGAAGTGGGACAGGGGCGACGAACACTGAAGCTTTCTTT.

The CDR3 loop is CASSKGRTSYEQYF. DNA of the CDR3: TGTGCCAGCAGTAAGGGGCGCACCTCCTACGAGCAGTACTTC. J is TRBJ2-7 and V is TRBV6-2 or TRBV6-3; possible D gene TRBD1, 5 bases. The CDR3 has 14 residues. V was pared by 5 bases and J by 0 bases, with 11 bases between. Germline V gene lookup returns CDR1 MNHEY and CDR2 SVGEGT.

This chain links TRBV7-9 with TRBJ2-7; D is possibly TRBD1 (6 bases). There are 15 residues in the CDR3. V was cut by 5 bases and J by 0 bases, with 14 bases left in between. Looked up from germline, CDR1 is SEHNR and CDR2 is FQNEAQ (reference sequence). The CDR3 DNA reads TGTGCCAGCAGCCGTATTGGACAGTTCTCCTACGAGCAGTACTTC. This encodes CASSRIGQFSYEQYF.

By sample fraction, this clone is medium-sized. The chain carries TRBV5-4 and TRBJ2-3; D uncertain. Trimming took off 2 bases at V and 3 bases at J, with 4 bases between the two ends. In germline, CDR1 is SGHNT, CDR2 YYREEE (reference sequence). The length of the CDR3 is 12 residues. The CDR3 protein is CASSFGTDTQYF. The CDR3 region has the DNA TGTGCCAGCAGCTTTGGGACAGATACGCAGTATTTT.

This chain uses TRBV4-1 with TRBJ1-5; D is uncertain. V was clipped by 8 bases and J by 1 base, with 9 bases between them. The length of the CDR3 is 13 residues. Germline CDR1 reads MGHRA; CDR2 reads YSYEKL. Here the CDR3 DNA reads TGCGCCAGCGGCGTCTTCAGCAATCAGCCCCAGCATTTT. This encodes CASGVFSNQPQHF.

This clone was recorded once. The CDR3 loop is CASSLADRLPYEQYF. In DNA form, the CDR3 reads TGTGCCAGCAGCTTGGCCGACCGATTACCCTACGAGCAGTACTTC. This sequence joins TRBV5-6 and TRBJ2-7; no firm D call. V dropped 0 bases and J dropped 2 bases, with 12 bases sitting between them. This CDR3 has 15 residues. Germline CDR1 SGHDT, CDR2 YYEEEE.

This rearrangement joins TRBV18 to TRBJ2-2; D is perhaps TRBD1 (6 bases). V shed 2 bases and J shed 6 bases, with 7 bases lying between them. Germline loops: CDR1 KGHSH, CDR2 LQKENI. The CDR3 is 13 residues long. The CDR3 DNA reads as TGTGCCAGCTCACCAAGGGGGTCCGGGGAGCTGTTTTTT. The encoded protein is CASSPRGSGELFF.

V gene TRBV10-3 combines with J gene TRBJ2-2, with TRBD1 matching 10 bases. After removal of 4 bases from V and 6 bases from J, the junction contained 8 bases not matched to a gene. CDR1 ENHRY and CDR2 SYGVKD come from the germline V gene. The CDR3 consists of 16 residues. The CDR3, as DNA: TGTGCCATCAGTGCCCAGGACAGGGGGATCTCCGGGGAGCTGTTTTTT. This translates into CAISAQDRGISGELFF.

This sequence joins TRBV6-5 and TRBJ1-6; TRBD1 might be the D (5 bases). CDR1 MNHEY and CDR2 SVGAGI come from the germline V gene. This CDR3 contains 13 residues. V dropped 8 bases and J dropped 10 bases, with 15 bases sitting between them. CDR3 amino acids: CASRQHEGSPLHF. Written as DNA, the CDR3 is TGTGCCAGCCGGCAACACGAGGGGTCACCCCTCCACTTT.

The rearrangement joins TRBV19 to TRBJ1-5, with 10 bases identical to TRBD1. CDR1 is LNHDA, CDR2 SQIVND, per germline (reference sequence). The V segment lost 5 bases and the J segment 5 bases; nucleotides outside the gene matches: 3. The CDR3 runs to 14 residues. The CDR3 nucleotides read TGTGCCAGTAGTGGCGGGACAGGGGATCAGCCCCAGCATTTT. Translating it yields CASSGGTGDQPQHF.

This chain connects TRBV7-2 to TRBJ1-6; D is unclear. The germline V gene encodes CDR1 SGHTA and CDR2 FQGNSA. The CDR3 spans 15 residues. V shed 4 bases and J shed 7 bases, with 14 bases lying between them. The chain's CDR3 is CASSSGPHTNSPLHF. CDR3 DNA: TGTGCCAGCAGCTCCGGGCCCCACACCAATTCACCCCTCCACTTT.

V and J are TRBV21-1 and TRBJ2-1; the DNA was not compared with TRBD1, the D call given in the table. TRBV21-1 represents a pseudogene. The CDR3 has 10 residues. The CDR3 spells CASSRDREFF. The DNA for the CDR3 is TGTGCCAGCAGCCGGGACAGGGAGTTCTTC.

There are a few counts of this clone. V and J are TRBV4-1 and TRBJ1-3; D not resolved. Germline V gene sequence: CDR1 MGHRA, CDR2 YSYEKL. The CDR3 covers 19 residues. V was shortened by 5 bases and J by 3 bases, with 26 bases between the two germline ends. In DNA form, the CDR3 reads TGCGCCAGCAGCGAAGGGCCAACACCAAAATTACTCTTTGGAAACACCATATATTTT. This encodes CASSEGPTPKLLFGNTIYF.

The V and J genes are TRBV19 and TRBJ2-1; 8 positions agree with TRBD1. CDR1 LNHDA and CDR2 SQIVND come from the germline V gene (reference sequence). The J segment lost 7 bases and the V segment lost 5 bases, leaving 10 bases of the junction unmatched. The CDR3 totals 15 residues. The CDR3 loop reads CASSLQDRVFNEQFF. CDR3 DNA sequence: TGTGCCAGTAGTCTTCAGGACAGGGTTTTTAATGAGCAGTTCTTC.

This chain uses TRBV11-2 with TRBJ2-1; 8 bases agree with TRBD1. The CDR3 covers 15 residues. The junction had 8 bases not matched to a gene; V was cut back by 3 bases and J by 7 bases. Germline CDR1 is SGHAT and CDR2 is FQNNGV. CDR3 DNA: TGTGCCAGCAGCTTGACCCAGGGGGCGCGGAATGAGCAGTTCTTC. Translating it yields CASSLTQGARNEQFF.

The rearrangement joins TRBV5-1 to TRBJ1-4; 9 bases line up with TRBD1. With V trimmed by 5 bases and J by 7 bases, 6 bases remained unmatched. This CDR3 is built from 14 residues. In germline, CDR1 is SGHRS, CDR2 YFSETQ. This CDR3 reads CASRNPDRGEKLFF. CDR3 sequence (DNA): TGCGCCAGCAGGAATCCGGACAGGGGTGAAAAACTGTTTTTT.

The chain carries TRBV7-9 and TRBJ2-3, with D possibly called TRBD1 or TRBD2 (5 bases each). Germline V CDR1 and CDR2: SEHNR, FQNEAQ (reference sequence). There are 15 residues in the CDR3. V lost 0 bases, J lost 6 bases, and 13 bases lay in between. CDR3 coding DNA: TGTGCCAGCAGCTTAGCGCTAAGGGGACGGGATACGCAGTATTTT. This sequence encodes CASSLALRGRDTQYF.

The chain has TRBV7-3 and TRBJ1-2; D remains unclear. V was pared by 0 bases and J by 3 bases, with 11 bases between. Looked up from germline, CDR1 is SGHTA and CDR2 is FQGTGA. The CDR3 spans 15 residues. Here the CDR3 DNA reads TGTGCCAGCAGCTTAACCGGAGACGGCCACTATGGCTACACCTTC. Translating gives CASSLTGDGHYGYTF.

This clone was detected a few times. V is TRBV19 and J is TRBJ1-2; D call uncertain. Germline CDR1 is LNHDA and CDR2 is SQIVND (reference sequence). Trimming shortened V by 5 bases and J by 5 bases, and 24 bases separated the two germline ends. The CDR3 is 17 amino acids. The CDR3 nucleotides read TGTGCCAGTAGTCCCTCTCGTGCGTTCGAATCTCTATATGGCTACACCTTC. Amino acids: CASSPSRAFESLYGYTF.

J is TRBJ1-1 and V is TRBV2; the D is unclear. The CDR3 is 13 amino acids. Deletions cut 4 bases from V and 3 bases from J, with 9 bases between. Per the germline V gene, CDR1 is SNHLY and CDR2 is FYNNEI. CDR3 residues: CASSANLDTEAFF. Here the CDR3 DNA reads TGTGCCAGCAGTGCTAATCTGGACACTGAAGCTTTCTTT.

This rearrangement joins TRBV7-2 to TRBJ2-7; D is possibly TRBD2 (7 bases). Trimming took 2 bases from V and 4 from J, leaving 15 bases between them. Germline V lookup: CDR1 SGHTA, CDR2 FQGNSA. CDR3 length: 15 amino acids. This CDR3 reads CASSLMGGGPYEQYF. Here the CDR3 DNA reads TGTGCCAGCAGCTTAATGGGGGGGGGCCCTTACGAGCAGTACTTC.

CDR3 sequence reads: CASSLTPNYGYTF. The CDR3 DNA reads TGTGCCAGCAGTTTAACACCTAACTATGGCTACACCTTC. The chain uses TRBV27 and TRBJ1-2; D gene ambiguous. The CDR3 runs to 13 residues. Trimming left V 2 bases short and J 0 bases short, with 4 bases between. Looked up from germline, CDR1 is MNHEY and CDR2 is SMNVEV (reference sequence).

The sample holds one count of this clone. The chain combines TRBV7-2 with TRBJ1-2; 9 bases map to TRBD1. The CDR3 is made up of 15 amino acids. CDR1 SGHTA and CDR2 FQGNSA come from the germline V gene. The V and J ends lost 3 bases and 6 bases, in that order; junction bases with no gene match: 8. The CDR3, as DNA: TGTGCCAGCAGCTTCCAAGGGGGACAGGGTGATGGCTACACCTTC. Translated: CASSFQGGQGDGYTF.

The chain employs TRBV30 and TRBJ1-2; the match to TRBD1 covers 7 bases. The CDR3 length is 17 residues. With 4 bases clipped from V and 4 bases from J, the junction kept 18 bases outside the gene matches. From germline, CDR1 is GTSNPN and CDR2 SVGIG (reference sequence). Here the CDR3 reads CAWTAKGAEGMSYGYTF. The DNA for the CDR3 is TGTGCCTGGACAGCCAAGGGGGCGGAGGGTATGTCCTATGGCTACACCTTC.

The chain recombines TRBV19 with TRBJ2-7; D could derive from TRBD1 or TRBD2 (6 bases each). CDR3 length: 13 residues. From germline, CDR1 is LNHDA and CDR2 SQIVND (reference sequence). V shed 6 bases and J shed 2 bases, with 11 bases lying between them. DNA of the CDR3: TGTGCCAGTAGCCGGGGGCCTGCCTACGAGCAGTACTTC. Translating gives CASSRGPAYEQYF.

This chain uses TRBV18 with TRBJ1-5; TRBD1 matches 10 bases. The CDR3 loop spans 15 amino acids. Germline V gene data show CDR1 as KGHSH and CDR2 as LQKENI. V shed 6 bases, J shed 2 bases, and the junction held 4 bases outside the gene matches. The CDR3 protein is CASSSGTGGNQPQHF. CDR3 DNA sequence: TGTGCCAGCTCGTCGGGGACAGGGGGCAATCAGCCCCAGCATTTT.

CDR3 coding DNA: TGTGCCAGCAGCCAAGGCGGGACAGGATCTGTCGAGCAGTACTTC. Translating gives CASSQGGTGSVEQYF. The chain combines TRBV3-1 (or the pseudogene TRBV3-2) with TRBJ2-7; 8 nucleotides agree with TRBD1. The CDR3 totals 15 residues. Germline loops: CDR1 LGHDT, CDR2 YNNKEL (reference sequence). Losses at the gene ends were 1 base for V and 6 bases for J; bases not matched to a gene: 8.